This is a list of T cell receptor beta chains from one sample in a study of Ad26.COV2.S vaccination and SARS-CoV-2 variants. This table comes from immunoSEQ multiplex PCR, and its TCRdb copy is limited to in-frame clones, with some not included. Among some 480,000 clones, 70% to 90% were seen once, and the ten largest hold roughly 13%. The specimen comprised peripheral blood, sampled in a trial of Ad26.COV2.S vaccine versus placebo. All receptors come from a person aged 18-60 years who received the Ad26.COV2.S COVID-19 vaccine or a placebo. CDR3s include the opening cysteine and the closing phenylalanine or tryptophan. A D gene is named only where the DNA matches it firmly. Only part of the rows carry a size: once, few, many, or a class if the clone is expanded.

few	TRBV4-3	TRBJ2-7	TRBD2	TGCGCCAGCAGCCAACTCCTAGCGGGAGGACCCACCCAGGGGGTCTACGAGCAGTACTTC	CASSQLLAGGPTQGVYEQYF
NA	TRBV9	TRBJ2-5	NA	TGTGCCAGCAGCGTAGGGTCGATCGGGGCCCAAGAGACCCAGTACTTC	CASSVGSIGAQETQYF
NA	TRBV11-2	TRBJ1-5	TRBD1	TGTGCCAGCAGCTTAGGGGACAGGGAGGATCAGCCCCAGCATTTT	CASSLGDREDQPQHF
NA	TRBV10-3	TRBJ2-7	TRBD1	TGTGCCATCAGGGGGGACAGCTACGAGCAGTACTTC	CAIRGDSYEQYF
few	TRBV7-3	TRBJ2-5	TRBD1	TGTGCCAGCAGCTTAACAGACGACAGGGTTGGGGAGACCCAGTACTTC	CASSLTDDRVGETQYF
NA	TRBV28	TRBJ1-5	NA	TGTGCCAGCAAAGCGGTGGCTAGCAATCAGCCCCAGCATTTT	CASKAVASNQPQHF
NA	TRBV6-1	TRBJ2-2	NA	TGTGCCAGCAGTGAAGGGGTGTATGGGCGGGGGGAGCTGTTTTTT	CASSEGVYGRGELFF
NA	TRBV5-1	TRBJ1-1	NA	TGCGCCAGCAGCCCCCTGGGGAAGGGTATGCCGATGGGGTCAAACACTGAAGCTTTCTTT	CASSPLGKGMPMGSNTEAFF
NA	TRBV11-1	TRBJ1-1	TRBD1	TGTGCCAGCAGCCTCGGGACAGGGGTTGTGAACACTGAAGCTTTCTTT	CASSLGTGVVNTEAFF
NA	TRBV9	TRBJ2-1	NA	TGTGCCAGCAGCCCCAAGCCTAATCAACTAGTTCTAAAAGAGGGCAGGCAGTTCTTC	CASSPKPNQLVLKEGRQFF
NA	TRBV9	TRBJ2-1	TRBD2	TGTGCCAGCAGCACCCTAGCGGGTTACAATGAGCAGTTCTTC	CASSTLAGYNEQFF
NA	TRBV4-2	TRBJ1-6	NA	TGTGCCAGCAGCGAGGGTCGGGGGGGAGGTTCACCCCTCCACTTT	CASSEGRGGGSPLHF
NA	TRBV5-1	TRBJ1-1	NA	TGCGCCAGCAGCTTGGCGTCAGCGAACACTGAAGCTTTCTTT	CASSLASANTEAFF
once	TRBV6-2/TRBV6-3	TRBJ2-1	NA	TGTGCCAGCAGTTCGGAGTTCGAGGATGAGCAGTTCTTC	CASSSEFEDEQFF
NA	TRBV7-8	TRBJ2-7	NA	TGTGCCAGCAGCTTAGGGGTCGGCGAGGCCTACGAGCAGTACTTC	CASSLGVGEAYEQYF
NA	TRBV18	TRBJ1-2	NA	TGTGCCAGCTCACCCTTATCTCAGAGGGTTTCTGCCCTTGATGGCTACACCTTC	CASSPLSQRVSALDGYTF
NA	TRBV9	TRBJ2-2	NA	TGTGCCAGCAGCATCGGGACCGACACCGGGGAGCTGTTTTTT	CASSIGTDTGELFF
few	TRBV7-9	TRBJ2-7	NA	TGTGCCAGCAGCTTCCCCGGGGCGCAGCGTGGCTACGAGCAGTACTTC	CASSFPGAQRGYEQYF
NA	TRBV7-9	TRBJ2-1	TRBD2	TGTGCCAGCAGACCATACGGGGGAACTAGCGGGACTAACAATGAGCAGTTCTTC	CASRPYGGTSGTNNEQFF
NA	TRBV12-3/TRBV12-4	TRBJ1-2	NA	TGTGCCAGCAGTTTGGTCACAAACTATGGCTACACCTTC	CASSLVTNYGYTF
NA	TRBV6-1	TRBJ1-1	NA	TGTGCCAGCAGTGAAGTCTCTAACACTGAAGCTTTCTTT	CASSEVSNTEAFF
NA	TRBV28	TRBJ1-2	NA	TGTGCCAGCATCAAACAGGCACCCTCTAACTATGGCTACACCTTC	CASIKQAPSNYGYTF
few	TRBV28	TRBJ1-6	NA	TGTGCCAGCAGTTCGGGTCTCTATAATTCACCCCTCCACTTT	CASSSGLYNSPLHF
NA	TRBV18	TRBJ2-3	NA	TGTGCCAGCTCACCCTCAGATACGCAGTATTTT	CASSPSDTQYF
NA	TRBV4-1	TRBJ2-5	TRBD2	TGCGCCAGCAGCCTGGGACTAGCGGGGCAAGAGACCCAGTACTTC	CASSLGLAGQETQYF
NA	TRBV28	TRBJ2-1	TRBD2	TGTGCCAGCAGTTTAGGGAGGGGAGATTACAATGAGCAGTTCTTC	CASSLGRGDYNEQFF
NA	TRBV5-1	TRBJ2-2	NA	TGCGCCAGCAGCTTGGCCGAATGGGGATCAGGGGAGCTGTTTTTT	CASSLAEWGSGELFF
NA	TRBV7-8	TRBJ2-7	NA	TGTGCCAGCAGCAGATCCGACAGCTCCTACGAGCAGTACTTC	CASSRSDSSYEQYF
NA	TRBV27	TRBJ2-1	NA	TGTGCCAGCAGTGTGCTACCCGCGGGACTCAATGAGCAGTTCTTC	CASSVLPAGLNEQFF
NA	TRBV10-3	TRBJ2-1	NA	TGTGCCATCAGTGTGGTAGCGGAAAACAATGAGCAGTTCTTC	CAISVVAENNEQFF
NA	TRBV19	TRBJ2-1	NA	TGTGCCGCAAGACCCGGGACGGAGAGTAATGAGCAGTTCTTC	CAARPGTESNEQFF
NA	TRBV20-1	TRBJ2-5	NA	TGCAGTGCTAGTGGGGTGTCCCCGTCTTGGACCCAGTACTTC	CSASGVSPSWTQYF
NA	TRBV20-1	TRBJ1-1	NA	TGCAGCGCGAGGCCGTCCACTGAAGCTTTCTTT	CSARPSTEAFF
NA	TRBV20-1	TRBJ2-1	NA	TGCAGTGCTGGGCCAGACAATGAGCAGTTCTTC	CSAGPDNEQFF
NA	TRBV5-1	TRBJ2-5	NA	TGCGCCAGCAGCGCAGCGGGAGAGACCCAGTACTTC	CASSAAGETQYF
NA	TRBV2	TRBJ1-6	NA	TGTGCCAGCAGTGACGCAGGGTTTGATTCACCCCTCCACTTT	CASSDAGFDSPLHF
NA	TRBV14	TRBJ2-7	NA	TGTGCCAGCAGCCCCCGGTTAGCTTCCTACGAGCAGTACTTC	CASSPRLASYEQYF
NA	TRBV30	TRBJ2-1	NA	TGTGCCTGGAGCCTACAATACAATGAGCAGTTCTTC	CAWSLQYNEQFF
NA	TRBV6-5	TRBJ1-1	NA	TGTGCCAGCAGAAACCGGGACGCGTCGTGGGCTTTCTTT	CASRNRDASWAFF
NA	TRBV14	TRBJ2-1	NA	TGTGCCAGCAGCCAAATTCACGAGGGAGAGCAGTTCTTC	CASSQIHEGEQFF
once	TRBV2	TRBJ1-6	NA	TGTGCCAGCAGATTAGGAAATTCACCCCTCCACTTT	CASRLGNSPLHF
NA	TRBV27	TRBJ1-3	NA	TGTGCCAGCAGTTCAGCGGGGAAGGGAAACACCATATATTTT	CASSSAGKGNTIYF
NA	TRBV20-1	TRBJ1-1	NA	TGCAGTGCTAGTAAGGCATCCCCTATGAACACTGAAGCTTTCTTT	CSASKASPMNTEAFF
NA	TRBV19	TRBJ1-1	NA	TGTGCCAGTAGGTTAAGGGACCGCACTGAAGCTTTCTTT	CASRLRDRTEAFF
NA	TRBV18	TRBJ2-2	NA	TGTGCCAGCTCACCAATGACGGCTGCGAACACCGGGGAGCTGTTTTTT	CASSPMTAANTGELFF
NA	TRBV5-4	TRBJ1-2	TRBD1	TGTGCCAGCAGCTCGGACAGGGAAAACTATGGCTACACCTTC	CASSSDRENYGYTF
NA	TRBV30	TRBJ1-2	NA	TGTGCCTGGAGTGTCGGGGTGAGCTATGGCTACACCTTC	CAWSVGVSYGYTF
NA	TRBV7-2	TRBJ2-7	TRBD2	TGTGCCAGCAGCTTCTCTGGGACTAGCGGGAGTGTTCTCCCCTACGAGCAGTACTTC	CASSFSGTSGSVLPYEQYF
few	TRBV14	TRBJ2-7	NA	TGTGCCAGCAGCCAAGACGGGGGAGTTAGGGAGCAGTACTTC	CASSQDGGVREQYF
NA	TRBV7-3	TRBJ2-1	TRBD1	TGTGCCAGCAGCCTAAGACAGGGACATGAGCAGTTCTTC	CASSLRQGHEQFF
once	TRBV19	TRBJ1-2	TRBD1	TGTGCCAGTAGTAGGGACAGGAACTATGGCTACACCTTC	CASSRDRNYGYTF
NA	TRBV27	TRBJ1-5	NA	TGTGCCAGCAGTTTTGTTGGGGGGGGTCAGCCCCAGCATTTT	CASSFVGGGQPQHF
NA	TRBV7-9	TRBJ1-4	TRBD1	TGTGCCAGCAGCTTGGGGGACAGGGGGCTTCAAGAAAAACTGTTTTTT	CASSLGDRGLQEKLFF
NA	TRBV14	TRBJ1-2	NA	TGTGCCAGCAGCCCCAGACAAGAAATATATGGCTACACCTTC	CASSPRQEIYGYTF
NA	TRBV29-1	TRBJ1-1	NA	TGCAGCGTACCAAACAGGGAGCACCCCACTGAAGCTTTCTTT	CSVPNREHPTEAFF